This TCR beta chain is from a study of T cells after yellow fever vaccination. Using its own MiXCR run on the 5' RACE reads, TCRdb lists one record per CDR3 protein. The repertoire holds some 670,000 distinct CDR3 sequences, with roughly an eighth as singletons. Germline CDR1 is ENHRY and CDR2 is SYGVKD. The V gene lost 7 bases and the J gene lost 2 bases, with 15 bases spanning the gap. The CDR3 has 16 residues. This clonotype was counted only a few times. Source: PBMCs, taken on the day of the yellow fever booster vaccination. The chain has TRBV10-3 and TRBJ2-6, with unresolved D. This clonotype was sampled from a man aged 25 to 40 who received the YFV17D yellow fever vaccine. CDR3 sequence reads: CAITFSGQAGANVLTF. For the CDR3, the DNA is TGTGCCATCACATTTTCGGGTCAGGCTGGGGCCAACGTCCTGACTTTC.